This T cell receptor (beta chain) was obtained from a study of T cell responses to AZD1222 COVID-19 vaccine. Overall study findings and caveats: Recipients of two AZD1222 doses showed rising Spike-specific TCR breadth and depth. White British ancestry dominated among donors, who included more females, and clonal diversity was possibly underestimated. Repertoires were obtained solely post-peak T cell response.

Points on this clone: No antigen is known for it.

Germline-derived CDR1 and CDR2 are SGHRS and YFSETQ. The CDR3 spans 14 residues. V dropped 4 bases and J dropped 6 bases, with 16 bases sitting between them. Libraries were prepared by immunoSEQ multiplex PCR; TCRdb keeps only in-frame clonotypes and omits some of them. This sample carries about 93,000 clones, 75% to 90% of them seen once, and the ten largest clones take under 3%. The starting material was peripheral blood, obtained 28 days after the second AZD1222 dose. The receptor's source is an adult who received the AZD1222 COVID-19 vaccine. The chain recombines TRBV5-1 with TRBJ1-2; the D is unclear. The CDR3 region has the DNA TGCGCCAGCAGCCCCAATGGGTGGACGGATGGCTACACCTTC. Translated: CASSPNGWTDGYTF.